Following are 10 T cell receptor beta chains from one sample sequenced in a study of cytomegalovirus exposure and HLA in healthy donors. Primers: 60 Vbeta forward and 13 Jbeta reverse. Using immunoSEQ multiplex PCR, the repertoire was profiled, and TCRdb retains in-frame clones only, with some absent. Found here are about 160,000 clones, roughly 79% of them singletons; the top ten hold about 9.1%. Sequencing was carried out using PBMCs. These receptors originate from a man aged 18 to 29 in good health and CMV-seropositive.

CDR3 region: CASSLAGGIPAEQYF. CDR3 bases: TGCGCCAGCAGCTTGGCCGGGGGGATTCCGGCCGAGCAGTACTTC. The genes are TRBV5-1 and TRBJ2-7, with 7 bases fitting TRBD2. Germline V gene sequence: CDR1 SGHRS, CDR2 YFSETQ. V shed 0 bases and J 6 bases; nucleotides not matched to a gene: 9. The CDR3 consists of 15 residues.

This rearrangement joins TRBV19 to TRBJ1-1; TRBD1 aligns across 7 bases. In germline, CDR1 is LNHDA, CDR2 SQIVND (reference sequence). V dropped 10 bases and J dropped 5; count of bases not matched to a gene: 7. This CDR3 spans 12 amino acids. The chain's CDR3 is CATRQGGTEAFF. In nucleotides, the CDR3 is TGTGCCACCCGACAGGGCGGGACTGAAGCTTTCTTT.

The chain recombines TRBV4-1 with TRBJ2-3; maybe TRBD1 (5 bases). V dropped 1 base and J dropped 6 bases, with 11 bases sitting between them. The CDR3 sequence is 14 residues long. The V gene's germline CDR1 is MGHRA and CDR2 YSYEKL. This CDR3 reads CASSQVGASDTQYF. The CDR3 coding sequence is TGCGCCAGCAGCCAAGTTGGGGCCTCCGATACGCAGTATTTT.

The chain has TRBV6-6 and TRBJ1-3; TRBD1 matches 7 bases. The CDR3 spans 16 residues. The V gene end was trimmed by 2 bases and the J gene end by 4 bases; junction bases not matched to a gene: 8. The germline CDR1 and CDR2 sequences are MNHNY and SVGAGI (reference sequence). The CDR3 is CASSYTPDREGNTIYF. DNA of the CDR3: TGTGCCAGCAGTTACACCCCCGACAGGGAGGGAAACACCATATATTTT.

This clone was detected only once. This sequence joins TRBV2 and TRBJ1-6, with 7 bases matching TRBD1. Looked up from germline, CDR1 is SNHLY and CDR2 is FYNNEI. J gave up 7 bases and V 6 bases, and 18 bases lay outside the gene matches. The CDR3 has 18 residues. DNA of the CDR3: TGTGCCAGCAGAGAGAGGTTGGGGAAGGGGGCGGTGAATTCACCCCTCCACTTT. Its translation is CASRERLGKGAVNSPLHF.

The gene calls are TRBV10-3 and TRBJ1-1; a possible D gene is TRBD1 (5 bases). Trimming cost V 10 bases and J 3 bases, with 15 bases left between them. Germline V gene lookup returns CDR1 ENHRY and CDR2 SYGVKD. CDR3 length equals 13 residues. The CDR3 region has the DNA TGTGCCACTCGGGGGAATTGGGACACTGAAGCTTTCTTT. Translated: CATRGNWDTEAFF.

This sequence joins TRBV19 and TRBJ1-1; TRBD1 aligns across 10 bases. V shed 8 bases and J 5 bases; nucleotides not matched to a gene: 14. CDR1 LNHDA and CDR2 SQIVND come from the germline V gene (reference sequence). This CDR3 is 16 amino acids long. The CDR3 nucleotides read TGTGCCAGTCGAACCCGACAGGGGGCGTATGGAACTGAAGCTTTCTTT. Its protein is CASRTRQGAYGTEAFF. Full variable domain (outside the CDR3, taken from reference TRBV19 and TRBJ1-1): DGGITQSPKYLFRKEGQNVTLSCEQNLNHDAMYWYRQDPGQGLRLIYYSQIVNDFQKGDIAEGYSVSREKKESFPLTVTSAQKNPTAFYLCASRTRQGAYGTEAFFGQGTRLTVV.

The chain links TRBV10-3 to TRBJ2-1; 7 bases line up with TRBD1. Per the germline V gene, CDR1 is ENHRY and CDR2 is SYGVKD. The CDR3 totals 16 residues. J gave up 6 bases and V 0 bases, and 8 bases lay outside the gene matches. CDR3 nucleotides: TGTGCCATCAGTGAGTCAGGGACAGCTACTCTCAATGAGCAGTTCTTC. Encoded protein: CAISESGTATLNEQFF.

The rearrangement links TRBV2 to TRBJ2-4, with 7 nucleotides matching TRBD1. The V and J ends lost 4 bases and 9 bases, in that order; junction bases with no gene match: 6. The germline V gene encodes CDR1 SNHLY and CDR2 FYNNEI. The CDR3 runs to 13 residues. CDR3 sequence: CASSGQGWGIQYF. In DNA, the CDR3 is TGTGCCAGCAGTGGACAGGGTTGGGGCATTCAGTACTTC.

The rearrangement joins TRBV10-1 to TRBJ2-3; tentative D call: TRBD2 (6 bases). V gave up 0 bases and J gave up 1 base, with 11 bases separating them. CDR3 length: 16 amino acids. Germline V lookup: CDR1 WNHNN, CDR2 SYGVQD (reference sequence). CDR3 sequence reads: CASSESKWGGTDTQYF. The CDR3 DNA is TGCGCCAGCAGTGAGTCAAAGTGGGGGGGCACAGATACGCAGTATTTT.